This T cell receptor beta chain stems from a study of cytomegalovirus exposure and HLA in healthy donors. Study results and limitations: In vitro experiments confirmed that three CMV-associated chains were specific for CMV antigens. The study designated around 150 TCR beta chains cytomegalovirus-associated. Published work reported that the classifier diagnosed cytomegalovirus status with high specificity and sensitivity.

In the case of this clone: What it binds is not known.

CDR1 is SNHLY and CDR2 is FYNNEI in the germline V gene. The CDR3 is 13 residues long. V shed 3 bases and J 3 bases; nucleotides not matched to a gene: 1. The repertoire was sequenced with immunoSEQ multiplex PCR; TCRdb's copy has only in-frame clones and lacks some. The sample carries hundreds of thousands of clones, 75% to 90% recorded once. The sequence was collected from a woman between 18 and 29 years old in good health and CMV-seronegative. The sequenced sample was PBMCs. The chain employs TRBV2 and TRBJ1-1; 7 nucleotides match TRBD1. The CDR3 is CASSDGTDTEAFF. For the CDR3, the DNA is TGTGCCAGCAGTGACGGGACAGACACTGAAGCTTTCTTT.